Listed below are T cell receptor beta chains from one sample, sequenced in a study of T-cell memory formation after mild COVID-19. TCRdb redid the calling of the 5' RACE reads with MiXCR, one entry per CDR3 protein. There are fewer than 650,000 distinct CDR3 sequences in the sample; 17% occur only once, and around 8.1% lies in the top ten. The sequenced sample consisted of PBMCs or a T cell subset sorted from them (not recorded which). The receptors come from an adult woman who had mild COVID-19 (a few samples of this study predate the infection). Cell type and time point are not known. Both conserved end residues are part of each CDR3. Fields, in order: CDR3 length, D gene, V gene, J gene, clone size, CDR3 protein, CDR3 DNA. The D gene is left open where the match is weak. For some rows the clone size is stated as once, few or many, or as a class when expanded; others skip it.

CDR3 length: 17; D gene: TRBD1; V gene: TRBV5-1; J gene: TRBJ2-6; clone size: few; CDR3 protein: CASSLTGGRSGANVLTF; CDR3 DNA: TGCGCCAGCAGCTTGACAGGGGGAAGGTCTGGGGCCAACGTCCTGACTTTC
CDR3 length: 14; D gene: .; V gene: TRBV25-1; J gene: TRBJ1-3; clone size: once; CDR3 protein: CASSESSSASTIYF; CDR3 DNA: TGTGCCAGCAGTGAATCAAGTAGTGCTAGCACCATATATTTT
CDR3 length: 17; D gene: TRBD2; V gene: TRBV5-1; J gene: TRBJ2-5; clone size: many; CDR3 protein: CASSLVGRAGGQETQYF; CDR3 DNA: TGCGCCAGCAGCTTGGTCGGACGTGCGGGAGGGCAAGAGACCCAGTACTTC
CDR3 length: 16; D gene: .; V gene: TRBV14; J gene: TRBJ1-3; clone size: few; CDR3 protein: CASSQWAGDSGNTIYF; CDR3 DNA: TGTGCCAGCAGCCAATGGGCAGGAGACTCTGGAAACACCATATATTTT
CDR3 length: 12; D gene: .; V gene: TRBV18; J gene: TRBJ2-5; clone size: .; CDR3 protein: CASSPSDKTQYF; CDR3 DNA: TGTGCCAGCTCACCTAGTGACAAGACCCAGTACTTC
CDR3 length: 15; D gene: .; V gene: TRBV9; J gene: TRBJ1-2; clone size: few; CDR3 protein: CASSVEPGASYGYTF; CDR3 DNA: TGTGCCAGCAGCGTAGAACCTGGCGCCAGCTATGGCTACACCTTC
CDR3 length: 14; D gene: .; V gene: TRBV5-1; J gene: TRBJ2-7; clone size: .; CDR3 protein: CASSIRLEAGEQYF; CDR3 DNA: TGCGCCAGCAGCATACGACTGGAAGCGGGCGAGCAGTACTTC
CDR3 length: 13; D gene: .; V gene: TRBV6-7; J gene: TRBJ2-7; clone size: .; CDR3 protein: CASSYSNDYEQYF; CDR3 DNA: TGTGCCAGCAGTTACTCGAACGACTACGAGCAGTACTTC
CDR3 length: 16; D gene: .; V gene: TRBV18; J gene: TRBJ1-1; clone size: few; CDR3 protein: CASSPAAGAIGTEAFF; CDR3 DNA: TGTGCCAGCTCACCAGCGGCAGGGGCTATAGGAACTGAAGCTTTCTTT
CDR3 length: 14; D gene: TRBD1; V gene: TRBV27; J gene: TRBJ2-5; clone size: .; CDR3 protein: CASSLWGQGETQYF; CDR3 DNA: TGTGCCAGCAGTTTATGGGGACAGGGGGAGACCCAGTACTTC
CDR3 length: 14; D gene: .; V gene: TRBV2; J gene: TRBJ1-4; clone size: few; CDR3 protein: CASSEHQLNEKLFF; CDR3 DNA: TGTGCCAGCAGTGAACACCAGCTTAATGAAAAACTGTTTTTT
CDR3 length: 15; D gene: .; V gene: TRBV2; J gene: TRBJ1-1; clone size: few; CDR3 protein: CASRSRGGMNTEAFF; CDR3 DNA: TGTGCCAGCAGGTCCAGGGGCGGGATGAACACTGAAGCTTTCTTT
CDR3 length: 13; D gene: .; V gene: TRBV7-6; J gene: TRBJ1-1; clone size: .; CDR3 protein: CASRRGQDTEAFF; CDR3 DNA: TGTGCCAGCAGGAGAGGGCAGGACACTGAAGCTTTCTTT
CDR3 length: 16; D gene: .; V gene: TRBV18; J gene: TRBJ1-1; clone size: many; CDR3 protein: CASSPNDPGGGTEAFF; CDR3 DNA: TGTGCCAGCTCACCGAACGACCCGGGAGGGGGCACTGAAGCTTTCTTT
CDR3 length: 14; D gene: TRBD1; V gene: TRBV5-1; J gene: TRBJ1-1; clone size: many; CDR3 protein: CASSATGGGTEAFF; CDR3 DNA: TGCGCCAGCAGCGCCACAGGGGGCGGCACTGAAGCTTTCTTT
CDR3 length: 15; D gene: .; V gene: TRBV9; J gene: TRBJ1-4; clone size: few; CDR3 protein: CASSVGDATNEKLFF; CDR3 DNA: TGTGCCAGCAGCGTAGGGGATGCAACTAATGAAAAACTGTTTTTT
CDR3 length: 16; D gene: TRBD2; V gene: TRBV3-1; J gene: TRBJ2-1; clone size: .; CDR3 protein: CASSPSAGADYNEQFF; CDR3 DNA: TGTGCCAGCAGCCCCAGTGCGGGAGCGGACTACAATGAGCAGTTCTTC
CDR3 length: 16; D gene: TRBD1; V gene: TRBV5-1; J gene: TRBJ2-3; clone size: few; CDR3 protein: CASSRTGGVVTDTQYF; CDR3 DNA: TGCGCCAGCAGCAGGACAGGGGGCGTTGTCACAGATACGCAGTATTTT
CDR3 length: 13; D gene: .; V gene: TRBV5-4; J gene: TRBJ2-7; clone size: .; CDR3 protein: CASSLLDLDEQYF; CDR3 DNA: TGTGCCAGCAGCTTGTTAGATCTCGACGAGCAGTACTTC
CDR3 length: 14; D gene: .; V gene: TRBV4-1; J gene: TRBJ2-2; clone size: .; CDR3 protein: CAGSQAKGSGELFF; CDR3 DNA: TGCGCCGGCAGCCAAGCCAAAGGCAGCGGGGAGCTGTTTTTT
CDR3 length: 13; D gene: .; V gene: TRBV5-1; J gene: TRBJ1-3; clone size: few; CDR3 protein: CASSLIPGNTIYF; CDR3 DNA: TGCGCCAGCAGCCTAATACCTGGAAACACCATATATTTT
CDR3 length: 14; D gene: TRBD2; V gene: TRBV7-2; J gene: TRBJ2-1; clone size: .; CDR3 protein: CASSSRDYPNEQFF; CDR3 DNA: TGTGCCAGCAGCTCCCGGGACTACCCCAATGAGCAGTTCTTC
CDR3 length: 16; D gene: TRBD2; V gene: TRBV7-9; J gene: TRBJ2-1; clone size: .; CDR3 protein: CASSFGLAGVGDEQFF; CDR3 DNA: TGTGCCAGCAGCTTTGGACTAGCGGGAGTGGGGGATGAGCAGTTCTTC
CDR3 length: 15; D gene: TRBD2; V gene: TRBV7-9; J gene: TRBJ2-3; clone size: .; CDR3 protein: CASSPPGLLTDTQYF; CDR3 DNA: TGTGCCAGCAGCCCCCCGGGACTACTCACAGATACGCAGTATTTT
CDR3 length: 13; D gene: .; V gene: TRBV4-1; J gene: TRBJ1-4; clone size: few; CDR3 protein: CASSQNRWEKLFF; CDR3 DNA: TGCGCCAGCAGCCAGAATCGTTGGGAAAAACTGTTTTTT
CDR3 length: 14; D gene: TRBD1; V gene: TRBV5-1; J gene: TRBJ1-2; clone size: many; CDR3 protein: CASSSEQGNYGYTF; CDR3 DNA: TGCGCCAGCAGCTCGGAACAGGGGAACTATGGCTACACCTTC
CDR3 length: 17; D gene: .; V gene: TRBV7-9; J gene: TRBJ2-1; clone size: few; CDR3 protein: CASSPWESARNANEQFF; CDR3 DNA: TGTGCCAGCAGCCCTTGGGAGTCGGCTAGAAATGCCAATGAGCAGTTCTTC
CDR3 length: 13; D gene: .; V gene: TRBV19; J gene: TRBJ2-7; clone size: few; CDR3 protein: CASSRIQGDEQYF; CDR3 DNA: TGTGCCAGTAGTAGAATACAGGGAGACGAGCAGTACTTC
CDR3 length: 14; D gene: TRBD2; V gene: TRBV12-3/TRBV12-4; J gene: TRBJ2-3; clone size: .; CDR3 protein: CASSRVAGEGTQYF; CDR3 DNA: TGTGCCAGCAGCCGGGTAGCGGGAGAGGGTACGCAGTATTTT
CDR3 length: 14; D gene: .; V gene: TRBV7-6; J gene: TRBJ1-2; clone size: .; CDR3 protein: CASSLFGVNYGYTF; CDR3 DNA: TGTGCCAGCAGCTTATTCGGGGTTAACTATGGCTACACCTTC
CDR3 length: 14; D gene: TRBD2; V gene: TRBV12-3/TRBV12-4; J gene: TRBJ2-3; clone size: .; CDR3 protein: CASISGGLADTQYF; CDR3 DNA: TGTGCCAGCATTAGCGGGGGGCTGGCTGATACGCAGTATTTT
CDR3 length: 13; D gene: .; V gene: TRBV3-1; J gene: TRBJ2-7; clone size: many; CDR3 protein: CASSQGGAYEQYF; CDR3 DNA: TGTGCCAGCAGCCAAGGAGGTGCCTACGAGCAGTACTTC
CDR3 length: 16; D gene: TRBD2; V gene: TRBV6-5; J gene: TRBJ2-5; clone size: few; CDR3 protein: CASSIPGLAGRETQYF; CDR3 DNA: TGTGCCAGCTCAATCCCGGGACTAGCGGGAAGGGAGACCCAGTACTTC
CDR3 length: 18; D gene: TRBD1; V gene: TRBV6-1; J gene: TRBJ1-5; clone size: .; CDR3 protein: CASSEADRRSTGNQPQHF; CDR3 DNA: TGTGCCAGCAGTGAAGCGGACAGGAGGAGTACTGGCAATCAGCCCCAGCATTTT
CDR3 length: 11; D gene: .; V gene: TRBV3-1; J gene: TRBJ2-7; clone size: few; CDR3 protein: CASRNLYEQYF; CDR3 DNA: TGTGCCAGCAGGAACCTCTACGAGCAGTACTTC
CDR3 length: 15; D gene: TRBD2; V gene: TRBV5-1; J gene: TRBJ2-7; clone size: few; CDR3 protein: CASSILAGSSYEQYF; CDR3 DNA: TGCGCCAGCAGCATCTTAGCGGGAAGCTCCTACGAGCAGTACTTC
CDR3 length: 13; D gene: .; V gene: TRBV9; J gene: TRBJ1-6; clone size: .; CDR3 protein: CASSPTNNSPLHF; CDR3 DNA: TGTGCCAGCAGCCCCACGAACAATTCACCCCTCCACTTT
CDR3 length: 18; D gene: TRBD2; V gene: TRBV11-3; J gene: TRBJ2-1; clone size: .; CDR3 protein: CASRSEGGAGASFNEQFF; CDR3 DNA: TGTGCCAGCAGATCGGAAGGGGGAGCGGGAGCGAGCTTTAATGAGCAGTTCTTC
CDR3 length: 19; D gene: TRBD2; V gene: TRBV7-8; J gene: TRBJ2-3; clone size: .; CDR3 protein: CASSLSWTSGATSTDTQYF; CDR3 DNA: TGTGCCAGCAGCTTAAGTTGGACTAGCGGGGCTACTAGCACAGATACGCAGTATTTT
CDR3 length: 16; D gene: .; V gene: TRBV24-1; J gene: TRBJ2-7; clone size: .; CDR3 protein: CATSGPGGASILEQYF; CDR3 DNA: TGTGCCACCAGTGGACCGGGGGGCGCCTCTATCCTCGAGCAGTACTTC
CDR3 length: 17; D gene: .; V gene: TRBV3-1; J gene: TRBJ1-3; clone size: .; CDR3 protein: CASSQGDGHLSGNTIYF; CDR3 DNA: TGTGCCAGCAGCCAAGGGGACGGGCACCTCTCTGGAAACACCATATATTTT
CDR3 length: 13; D gene: .; V gene: TRBV3-1; J gene: TRBJ1-5; clone size: few; CDR3 protein: CASSRQTDQPQHF; CDR3 DNA: TGTGCCAGCAGCCGTCAGACAGATCAGCCCCAGCATTTT
CDR3 length: 15; D gene: TRBD1; V gene: TRBV7-2; J gene: TRBJ2-7; clone size: .; CDR3 protein: CASSSTGTGFYEQYF; CDR3 DNA: TGTGCCAGCAGCTCCACCGGGACAGGGTTCTACGAGCAGTACTTC
CDR3 length: 15; D gene: TRBD1; V gene: TRBV19; J gene: TRBJ2-5; clone size: few; CDR3 protein: CASSIGSTGGETQYF; CDR3 DNA: TGTGCCAGTAGTATTGGGTCGACAGGGGGAGAGACCCAGTACTTC
CDR3 length: 15; D gene: .; V gene: TRBV9; J gene: TRBJ2-3; clone size: .; CDR3 protein: CASSVAGGSADTQYF; CDR3 DNA: TGTGCCAGCAGCGTAGCAGGCGGTAGCGCAGATACGCAGTATTTT